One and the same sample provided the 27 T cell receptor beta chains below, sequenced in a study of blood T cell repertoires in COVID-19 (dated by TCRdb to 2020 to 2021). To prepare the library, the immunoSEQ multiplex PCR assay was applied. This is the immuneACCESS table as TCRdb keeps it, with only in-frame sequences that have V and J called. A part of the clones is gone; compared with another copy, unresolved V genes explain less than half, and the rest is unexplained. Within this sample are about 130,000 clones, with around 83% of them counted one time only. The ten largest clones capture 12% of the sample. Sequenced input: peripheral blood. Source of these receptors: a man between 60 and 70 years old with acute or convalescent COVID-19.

The chain's CDR3 is CASSVAGGQAGNTIYF. CDR3 nucleotide sequence: TGTGCCAGCAGCGTAGCGGGGGGGCAAGCTGGAAACACCATATATTTT. V usage is TRBV9 and J usage is TRBJ1-3; possibly TRBD1 for D (6 bases). V lost 0 bases and J 2 bases, leaving 12 bases between the germline ends. The CDR3 runs 16 residues. CDR1 is SGDLS and CDR2 is YYNGEE in the germline V gene.

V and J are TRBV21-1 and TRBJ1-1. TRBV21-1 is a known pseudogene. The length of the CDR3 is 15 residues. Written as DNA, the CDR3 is TGTGCCAGCAGCAAAGTCCGTCCATCGGGAGTTGAAGCTTTCTTT. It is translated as CASSKVRPSGVEAFF.

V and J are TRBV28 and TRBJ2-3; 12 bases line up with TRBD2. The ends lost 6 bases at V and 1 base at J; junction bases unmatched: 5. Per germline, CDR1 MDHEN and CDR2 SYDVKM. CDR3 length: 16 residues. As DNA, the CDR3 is TGTGCCAGCAGCCCTCCTAGCGGGAGGGGCACAGATACGCAGTATTTT. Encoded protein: CASSPPSGRGTDTQYF.

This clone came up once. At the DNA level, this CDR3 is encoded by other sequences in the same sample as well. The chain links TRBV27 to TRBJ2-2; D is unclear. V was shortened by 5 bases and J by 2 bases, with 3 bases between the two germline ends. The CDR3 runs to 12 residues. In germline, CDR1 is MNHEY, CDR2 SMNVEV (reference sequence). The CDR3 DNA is TGTGCCAGCAGTCCTAACACCGGGGAGCTGTTTTTT. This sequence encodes CASSPNTGELFF.

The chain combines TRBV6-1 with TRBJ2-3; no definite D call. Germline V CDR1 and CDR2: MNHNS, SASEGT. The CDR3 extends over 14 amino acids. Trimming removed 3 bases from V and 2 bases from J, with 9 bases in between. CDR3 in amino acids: CASSDSRATDTQYF. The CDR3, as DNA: TGTGCCAGCAGTGATAGTAGAGCCACAGATACGCAGTATTTT.

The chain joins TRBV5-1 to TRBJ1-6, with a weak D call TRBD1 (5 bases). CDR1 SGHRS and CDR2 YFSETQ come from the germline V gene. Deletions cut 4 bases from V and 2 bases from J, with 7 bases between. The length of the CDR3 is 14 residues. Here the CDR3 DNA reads TGCGCCAGCAGCCGGGGGGCCTATAATTCACCCCTCCACTTT. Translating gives CASSRGAYNSPLHF.

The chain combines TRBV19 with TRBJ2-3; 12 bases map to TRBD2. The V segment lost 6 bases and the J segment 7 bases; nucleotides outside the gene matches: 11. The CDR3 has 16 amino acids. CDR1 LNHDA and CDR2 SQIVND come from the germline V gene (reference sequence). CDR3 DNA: TGTGCCAGTAGCCAGGAGACTAGCGGGGGCCGTAATACGCAGTATTTT. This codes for CASSQETSGGRNTQYF. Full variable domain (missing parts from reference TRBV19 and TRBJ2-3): DGGITQSPKYLFRKEGQNVTLSCEQNLNHDAMYWYRQDPGQGLRLIYYSQIVNDFQKGDIAEGYSVSREKKESFPLTVTSAQKNPTAFYLCASSQETSGGRNTQYFGPGTRLTVL.

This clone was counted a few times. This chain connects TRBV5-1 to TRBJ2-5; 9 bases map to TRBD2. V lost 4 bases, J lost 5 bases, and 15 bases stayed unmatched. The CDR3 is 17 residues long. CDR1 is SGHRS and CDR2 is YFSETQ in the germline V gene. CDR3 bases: TGCGCCAGCAGCCCGGGACTAGCAAACGACCGGCGGGAGACCCAGTACTTC. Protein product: CASSPGLANDRRETQYF.

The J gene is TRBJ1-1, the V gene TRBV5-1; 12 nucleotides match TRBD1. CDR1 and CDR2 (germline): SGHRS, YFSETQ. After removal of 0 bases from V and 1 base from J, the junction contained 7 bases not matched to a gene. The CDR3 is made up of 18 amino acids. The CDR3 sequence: CASSLGDRGLNWNTEAFF. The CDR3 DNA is TGCGCCAGCAGCTTGGGGGACAGGGGGCTAAATTGGAACACTGAAGCTTTCTTT.

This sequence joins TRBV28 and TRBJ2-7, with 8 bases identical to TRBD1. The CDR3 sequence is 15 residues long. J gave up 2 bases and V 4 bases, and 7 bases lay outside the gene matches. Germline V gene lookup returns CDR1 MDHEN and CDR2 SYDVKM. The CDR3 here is CASSSQTGATYEQYF. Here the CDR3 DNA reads TGTGCCAGCAGTTCTCAGACAGGGGCGACCTACGAGCAGTACTTC. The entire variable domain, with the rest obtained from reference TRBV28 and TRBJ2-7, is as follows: DVKVTQSSRYLVKRTGEKVFLECVQDMDHENMFWYRQDPGLGLRLIYFSYDVKMKEKGDIPEGYSVSREKKERFSLILESASTNQTSMYLCASSSQTGATYEQYFGPGTRLTVT.

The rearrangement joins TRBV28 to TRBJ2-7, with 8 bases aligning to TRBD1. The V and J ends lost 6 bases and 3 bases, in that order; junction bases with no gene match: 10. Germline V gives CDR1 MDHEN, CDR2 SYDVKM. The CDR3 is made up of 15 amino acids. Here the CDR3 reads CASRNFQGAGYEQYF. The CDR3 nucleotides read TGTGCCAGCAGAAACTTCCAGGGGGCCGGCTACGAGCAGTACTTC.

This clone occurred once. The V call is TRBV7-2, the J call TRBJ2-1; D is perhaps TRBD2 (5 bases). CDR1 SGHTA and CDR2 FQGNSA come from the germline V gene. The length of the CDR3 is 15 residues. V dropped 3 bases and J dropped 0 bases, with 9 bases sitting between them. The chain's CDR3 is CASSFEGASYNEQFF. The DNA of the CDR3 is TGTGCCAGCAGCTTCGAGGGAGCCTCCTACAATGAGCAGTTCTTC.

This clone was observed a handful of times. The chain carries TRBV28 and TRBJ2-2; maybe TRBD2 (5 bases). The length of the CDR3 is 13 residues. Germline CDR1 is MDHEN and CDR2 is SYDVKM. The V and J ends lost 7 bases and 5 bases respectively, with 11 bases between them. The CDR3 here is CASNTEGTGELFF. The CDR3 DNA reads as TGTGCCAGCAATACCGAGGGTACCGGGGAGCTGTTTTTT. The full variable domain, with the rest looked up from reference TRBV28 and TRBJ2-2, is DVKVTQSSRYLVKRTGEKVFLECVQDMDHENMFWYRQDPGLGLRLIYFSYDVKMKEKGDIPEGYSVSREKKERFSLILESASTNQTSMYLCASNTEGTGELFFGEGSRLTVL.

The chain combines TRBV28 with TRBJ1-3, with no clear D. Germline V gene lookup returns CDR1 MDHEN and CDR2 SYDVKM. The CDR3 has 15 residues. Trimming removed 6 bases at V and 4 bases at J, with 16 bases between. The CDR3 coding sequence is TGTGCCAGCAGCCCACACATCACCGAAGGAAACACCATATATTTT. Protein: CASSPHITEGNTIYF. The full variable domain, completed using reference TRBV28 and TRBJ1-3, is DVKVTQSSRYLVKRTGEKVFLECVQDMDHENMFWYRQDPGLGLRLIYFSYDVKMKEKGDIPEGYSVSREKKERFSLILESASTNQTSMYLCASSPHITEGNTIYFGEGSWLTVV.

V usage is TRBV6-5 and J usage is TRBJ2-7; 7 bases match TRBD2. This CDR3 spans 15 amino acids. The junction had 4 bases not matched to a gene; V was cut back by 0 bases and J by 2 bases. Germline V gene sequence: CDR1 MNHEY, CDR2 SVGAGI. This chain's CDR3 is CASSYSGRGTYEQYF. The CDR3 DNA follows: TGTGCCAGCAGTTACTCAGGGCGGGGGACCTACGAGCAGTACTTC.

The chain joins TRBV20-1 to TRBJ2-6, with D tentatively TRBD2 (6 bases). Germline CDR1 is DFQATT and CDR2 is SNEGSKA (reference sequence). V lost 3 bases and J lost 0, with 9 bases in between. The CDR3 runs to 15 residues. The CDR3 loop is CSASSGSSGANVLTF. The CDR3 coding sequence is TGCAGTGCTAGTTCCGGGAGCTCTGGGGCCAACGTCCTGACTTTC.

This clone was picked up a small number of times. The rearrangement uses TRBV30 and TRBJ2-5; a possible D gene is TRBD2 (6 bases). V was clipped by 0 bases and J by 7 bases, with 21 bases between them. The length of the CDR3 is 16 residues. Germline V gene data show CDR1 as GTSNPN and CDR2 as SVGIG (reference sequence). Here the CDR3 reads CAWSVRRTTPGRTQYF. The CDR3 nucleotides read TGTGCCTGGAGTGTACGCCGGACTACCCCGGGGAGGACCCAGTACTTC.

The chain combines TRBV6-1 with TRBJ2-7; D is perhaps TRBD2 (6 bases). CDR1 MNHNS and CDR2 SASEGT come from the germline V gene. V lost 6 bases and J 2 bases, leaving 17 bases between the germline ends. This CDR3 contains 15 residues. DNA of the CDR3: TGTGCCAGCAGCGCTTCCCTTGGAGGGCCCTACGAGCAGTACTTC. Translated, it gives CASSASLGGPYEQYF.

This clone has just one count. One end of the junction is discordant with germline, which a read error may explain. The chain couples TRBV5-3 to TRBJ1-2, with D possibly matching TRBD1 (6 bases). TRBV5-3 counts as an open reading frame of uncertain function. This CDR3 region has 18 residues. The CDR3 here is CARSLEGVPTPHEDGYTF. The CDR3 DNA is TGTGCCAGAAGTTTGGAGGGGGTCCCAACCCCCCATGAGGATGGCTACACCTTC.

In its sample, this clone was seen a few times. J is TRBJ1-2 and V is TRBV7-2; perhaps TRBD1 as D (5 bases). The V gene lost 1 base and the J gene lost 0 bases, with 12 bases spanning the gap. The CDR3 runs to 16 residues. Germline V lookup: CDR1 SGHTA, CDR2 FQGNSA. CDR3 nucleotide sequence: TGTGCCAGCAGCTTAGGGAGACAGCGGGCTAACTATGGCTACACCTTC. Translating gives CASSLGRQRANYGYTF.

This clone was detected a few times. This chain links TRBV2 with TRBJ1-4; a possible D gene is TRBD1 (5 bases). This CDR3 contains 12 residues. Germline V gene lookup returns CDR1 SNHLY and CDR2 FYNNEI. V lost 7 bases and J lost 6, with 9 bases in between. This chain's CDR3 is CASTPRDEKLFF. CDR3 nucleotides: TGTGCCAGCACTCCCAGGGATGAAAAACTGTTTTTT.

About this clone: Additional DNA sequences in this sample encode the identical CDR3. The DNA of the CDR3 is TGTGCCAGCAGCCAAGACGCTAGCGGGTACAATGAGCAGTTCTTC. It codes for CASSQDASGYNEQFF. This chain joins TRBV3-1 (or the pseudogene TRBV3-2) and TRBJ2-1; 8 positions agree with TRBD2. The V segment lost 0 bases and the J segment 4 bases; nucleotides outside the gene matches: 2. This CDR3 contains 15 residues. The germline gives CDR1 LGHDT, CDR2 YNNKEL (reference sequence).

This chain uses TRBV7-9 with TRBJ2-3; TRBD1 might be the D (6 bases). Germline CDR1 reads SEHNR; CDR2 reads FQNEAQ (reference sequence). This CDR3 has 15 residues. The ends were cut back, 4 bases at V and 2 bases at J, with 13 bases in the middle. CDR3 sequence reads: CASSSTGQNTDTQYF. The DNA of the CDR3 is TGTGCCAGCAGCTCGACTGGACAGAACACAGATACGCAGTATTTT. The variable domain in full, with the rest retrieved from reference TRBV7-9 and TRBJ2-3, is DTGVSQNPRHKITKRGQNVTFRCDPISEHNRLYWYRQTLGQGPEFLTYFQNEAQLEKSRLLSDRFSAERPKGSFSTLEIQRTEQGDSAMYLCASSSTGQNTDTQYFGPGTRLTVL.

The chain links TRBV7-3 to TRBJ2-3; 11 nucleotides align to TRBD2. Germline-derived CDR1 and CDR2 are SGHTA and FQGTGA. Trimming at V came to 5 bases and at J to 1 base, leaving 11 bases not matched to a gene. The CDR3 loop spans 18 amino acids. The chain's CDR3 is CASSPPLGTSGCTDTQYF. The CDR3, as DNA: TGTGCCAGCAGCCCCCCCCTAGGGACTAGCGGATGCACAGATACGCAGTATTTT.

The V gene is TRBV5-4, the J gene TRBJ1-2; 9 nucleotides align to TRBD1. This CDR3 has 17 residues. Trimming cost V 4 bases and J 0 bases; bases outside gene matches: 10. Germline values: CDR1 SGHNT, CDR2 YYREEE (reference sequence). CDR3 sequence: CASSRRPRDRANYGYTF. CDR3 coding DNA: TGTGCCAGCAGCCGACGCCCCCGGGACAGGGCTAACTATGGCTACACCTTC.

The chain's CDR3 is CASRLSGTNTGELFF. The CDR3 DNA sequence: TGTGCCAGCAGACTTAGCGGGACCAACACCGGGGAGCTGTTTTTT. The chain uses TRBV6-5 and TRBJ2-2, with 8 bases that match TRBD2. The CDR3 totals 15 residues. The V segment lost 6 bases and the J segment 2 bases; nucleotides outside the gene matches: 5. Germline loops: CDR1 MNHEY, CDR2 SVGAGI.

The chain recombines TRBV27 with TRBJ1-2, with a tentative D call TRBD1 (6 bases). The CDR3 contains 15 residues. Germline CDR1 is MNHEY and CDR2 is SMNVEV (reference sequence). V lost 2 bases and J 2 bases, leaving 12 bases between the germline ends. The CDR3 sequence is CASSLNQGRNYGYTF. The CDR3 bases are TGTGCCAGCAGTTTAAATCAGGGGCGAAACTATGGCTACACCTTC.